These T cell receptor beta chains were read from a single sample in a study of T cell repertoires in cytomegalovirus infection. For these receptors, no antigen is known. A single record per CDR3 protein comes from TCRdb applying MiXCR to the reads. The sample carries around 900,000 distinct CDR3 sequences, approximately 31% recorded once. Sample: cultured CD8+ T cells from PBMCs, taken from culture after CMV antigen stimulation. Receptor source: a human donor in good health (CMV status not recorded). Some clones in this sample may be carry-over from other donors' samples. Each CDR3 is given with its conserved first and last residue. Fields, in order: D gene, clone size, J gene, V gene, CDR3 protein, CDR3 DNA. D genes are given only for firm matches. Clone size is shown for a subset of rows, as once, few, many or a class of expanded clone.

D gene: .; clone size: .; J gene: TRBJ2-7; V gene: TRBV7-9; CDR3 protein: CASSSDTTYEQYF; CDR3 DNA: TGTGCCAGCAGCTCCGACACTACCTACGAGCAGTACTTC
D gene: .; clone size: .; J gene: TRBJ2-3; V gene: TRBV5-1; CDR3 protein: CASSTDRPTQYF; CDR3 DNA: TGCGCCAGCAGCACTGACAGGCCCACGCAGTATTTT
D gene: TRBD1; clone size: many; J gene: TRBJ1-6; V gene: TRBV2; CDR3 protein: CASSEVGTGFSPLHF; CDR3 DNA: TGTGCCAGCAGTGAAGTGGGGACAGGGTTTTCACCCCTCCACTTT
D gene: .; clone size: .; J gene: TRBJ2-1; V gene: TRBV15; CDR3 protein: CATSRDKRKDEQFF; CDR3 DNA: TGTGCCACCAGCAGAGATAAGCGGAAGGATGAGCAGTTCTTC
D gene: .; clone size: .; J gene: TRBJ1-2; V gene: TRBV7-9; CDR3 protein: CASSLVGQFINYGCTF; CDR3 DNA: TGTGCCAGCAGCCTAGTCGGACAGTTCATTAACTATGGCTGCACCTTC
D gene: .; clone size: .; J gene: TRBJ1-4; V gene: TRBV12-3/TRBV12-4; CDR3 protein: CASSLVHGGINEKLFF; CDR3 DNA: TGTGCCAGCAGTTTAGTTCACGGCGGAATCAATGAAAAACTGTTTTTT
D gene: TRBD1; clone size: .; J gene: TRBJ1-5; V gene: TRBV28; CDR3 protein: CASTSRGGGSNQPQHF; CDR3 DNA: TGTGCCAGCACTTCAAGAGGGGGCGGAAGCAATCAGCCCCAGCATTTT
D gene: .; clone size: .; J gene: TRBJ2-1; V gene: TRBV27; CDR3 protein: CASSPEREVYNEQFF; CDR3 DNA: TGTGCCAGCAGCCCCGAGAGGGAGGTTTACAATGAGCAGTTCTTC
D gene: .; clone size: .; J gene: TRBJ1-1; V gene: TRBV7-3; CDR3 protein: CASSLKPVGTEAFF; CDR3 DNA: TGTGCCAGCAGCTTAAAACCAGTGGGCACTGAAGCTTTCTTT
D gene: .; clone size: once; J gene: TRBJ2-5; V gene: TRBV29-1; CDR3 protein: CSVEDYRSGPFQETQYF; CDR3 DNA: TGCAGCGTTGAAGATTATCGATCGGGGCCTTTCCAAGAGACCCAGTACTTC
D gene: .; clone size: few; J gene: TRBJ2-1; V gene: TRBV6-2/TRBV6-3; CDR3 protein: CASSYSRPGHLYNEQFF; CDR3 DNA: TGTGCCAGCAGTTACTCTAGGCCGGGACACCTTTACAATGAGCAGTTCTTC
D gene: .; clone size: .; J gene: TRBJ2-4; V gene: TRBV9; CDR3 protein: CASSAGLAQYF; CDR3 DNA: TGTGCCAGCAGCGCGGGACTTGCTCAGTACTTC
D gene: .; clone size: few; J gene: TRBJ2-3; V gene: TRBV19; CDR3 protein: CASSIRRGRTYTQYF; CDR3 DNA: TGTGCCAGTAGTATAAGGCGGGGACGCACATATACGCAGTATTTT
D gene: TRBD2; clone size: few; J gene: TRBJ2-2; V gene: TRBV6-5; CDR3 protein: CASSYRGLAEVTGELFF; CDR3 DNA: TGTGCCAGCAGTTACCGAGGACTAGCGGAGGTCACCGGGGAGCTGTTTTTT
D gene: TRBD2; clone size: many; J gene: TRBJ2-3; V gene: TRBV7-6; CDR3 protein: CASSLSVIAGGSTDTQYF; CDR3 DNA: TGTGCCAGCAGCCTAAGTGTTATTGCGGGGGGTAGCACAGATACGCAGTATTTT
D gene: .; clone size: few; J gene: TRBJ1-1; V gene: TRBV6-1; CDR3 protein: CASSALGTKWNTEAFF; CDR3 DNA: TGTGCCAGCAGTGCACTCGGGACCAAGTGGAACACTGAAGCTTTCTTT
D gene: .; clone size: .; J gene: TRBJ1-1; V gene: TRBV5-3; CDR3 protein: CARSLWWDRTEAFF; CDR3 DNA: TGTGCCAGAAGCTTGTGGTGGGATAGAACTGAAGCTTTCTTT
D gene: .; clone size: few; J gene: TRBJ1-2; V gene: TRBV12-3/TRBV12-4; CDR3 protein: CASRPREAWSYGYTF; CDR3 DNA: TGTGCCAGCAGACCTCGGGAGGCTTGGAGCTATGGCTACACCTTC
D gene: TRBD1; clone size: few; J gene: TRBJ2-5; V gene: TRBV18; CDR3 protein: CASSATGGGETQYF; CDR3 DNA: TGTGCCAGCTCAGCGACAGGGGGCGGCGAGACCCAGTACTTC
D gene: .; clone size: .; J gene: TRBJ1-2; V gene: TRBV10-3; CDR3 protein: CAIRWAYGYTF; CDR3 DNA: TGTGCCATCAGGTGGGCTTACGGCTACACCTTC
D gene: .; clone size: many; J gene: TRBJ2-1; V gene: TRBV7-6; CDR3 protein: CASSNWGSGYNEQFF; CDR3 DNA: TGTGCCAGCAGCAACTGGGGGTCAGGTTACAATGAGCAGTTCTTC
D gene: .; clone size: .; J gene: TRBJ2-2; V gene: TRBV10-3; CDR3 protein: CAIRNLSNTGELFF; CDR3 DNA: TGTGCCATCAGGAACCTTTCGAACACCGGGGAGCTGTTTTTT
D gene: TRBD2; clone size: many; J gene: TRBJ2-3; V gene: TRBV7-8; CDR3 protein: CASSLERAGGQNTQYF; CDR3 DNA: TGTGCCAGCAGCTTAGAGCGAGCGGGGGGGCAAAATACGCAGTATTTT
D gene: .; clone size: few; J gene: TRBJ1-2; V gene: TRBV6-5; CDR3 protein: CASSYRPARLTGYTF; CDR3 DNA: TGTGCCAGCAGTTACAGGCCAGCCCGGCTCACTGGCTACACCTTC
D gene: .; clone size: few; J gene: TRBJ1-5; V gene: TRBV10-2; CDR3 protein: CASGTNSNQPQHF; CDR3 DNA: TGCGCCAGCGGCACCAATAGCAATCAGCCCCAGCATTTT
D gene: .; clone size: .; J gene: TRBJ1-1; V gene: TRBV28; CDR3 protein: CASSLWQQGETEAFF; CDR3 DNA: TGTGCCAGCAGTTTATGGCAGCAGGGAGAAACTGAAGCTTTCTTT
D gene: .; clone size: many; J gene: TRBJ2-4; V gene: TRBV4-3; CDR3 protein: CASSQDTQGQTHNIQYF; CDR3 DNA: TGCGCCAGCAGCCAAGATACCCAGGGGCAAACCCATAACATTCAGTACTTC
D gene: .; clone size: .; J gene: TRBJ2-5; V gene: TRBV4-3; CDR3 protein: CASSHSRGGATQETQYF; CDR3 DNA: TGCGCCAGCAGCCATTCCAGAGGGGGAGCTACTCAAGAGACCCAGTACTTC
D gene: .; clone size: .; J gene: TRBJ1-5; V gene: TRBV27; CDR3 protein: CASGDGPNQPQHF; CDR3 DNA: TGTGCCAGCGGGGATGGGCCCAATCAGCCCCAGCATTTT
D gene: TRBD1; clone size: few; J gene: TRBJ1-6; V gene: TRBV19; CDR3 protein: CASSLETGGSPLHF; CDR3 DNA: TGTGCCAGTAGTCTGGAGACAGGGGGATCACCCCTCCACTTT
D gene: .; clone size: .; J gene: TRBJ2-1; V gene: TRBV5-1; CDR3 protein: CASSGTGRSEQFF; CDR3 DNA: TGCGCCAGCAGCGGCACAGGGAGGAGTGAGCAGTTCTTC
D gene: .; clone size: few; J gene: TRBJ2-1; V gene: TRBV29-1; CDR3 protein: CSALGGAYNEQFF; CDR3 DNA: TGCAGCGCCTTAGGGGGGGCCTACAATGAGCAGTTCTTC
D gene: TRBD2; clone size: .; J gene: TRBJ2-3; V gene: TRBV12-3/TRBV12-4; CDR3 protein: CASRQAGRTDTQYF; CDR3 DNA: TGTGCCAGCAGACAAGCGGGGCGCACAGATACGCAGTATTTT
D gene: .; clone size: .; J gene: TRBJ2-7; V gene: TRBV3-1; CDR3 protein: CASSLTEFQSSYEQYF; CDR3 DNA: TGTGCCAGCAGCTTAACAGAATTCCAAAGCTCCTACGAGCAGTACTTC
D gene: .; clone size: few; J gene: TRBJ2-5; V gene: TRBV12-3/TRBV12-4; CDR3 protein: CASSPATYGVKETQYF; CDR3 DNA: TGTGCCAGCAGCCCTGCGACCTATGGGGTTAAAGAGACCCAGTACTTC
D gene: TRBD1; clone size: few; J gene: TRBJ1-5; V gene: TRBV6-1; CDR3 protein: CASSELDRSGNQPQHF; CDR3 DNA: TGTGCCAGCAGTGAACTGGACAGGTCCGGCAATCAGCCCCAGCATTTT
D gene: .; clone size: few; J gene: TRBJ2-2; V gene: TRBV5-1; CDR3 protein: CASSFRRGNANTGELFF; CDR3 DNA: TGCGCCAGCAGCTTTCGGCGGGGAAACGCGAACACCGGGGAGCTGTTTTTT
D gene: .; clone size: .; J gene: TRBJ2-2; V gene: TRBV19; CDR3 protein: CASSIKRAGELFF; CDR3 DNA: TGTGCCAGTAGTATAAAGAGAGCCGGGGAGCTGTTTTTT
D gene: .; clone size: many; J gene: TRBJ2-5; V gene: TRBV4-1; CDR3 protein: CASSQVYLQETQYF; CDR3 DNA: TGCGCCAGCAGCCAAGTTTATCTACAAGAGACCCAGTACTTC
D gene: TRBD1; clone size: .; J gene: TRBJ2-1; V gene: TRBV10-3; CDR3 protein: CAIRWSGQGHNEQFF; CDR3 DNA: TGTGCCATCAGATGGTCTGGACAGGGACACAATGAGCAGTTCTTC
D gene: .; clone size: .; J gene: TRBJ1-4; V gene: TRBV7-9; CDR3 protein: CASSLGPGRTNEKLFF; CDR3 DNA: TGTGCCAGCAGCTTAGGGCCTGGGAGGACTAATGAAAAACTGTTTTTT
D gene: TRBD1; clone size: .; J gene: TRBJ1-6; V gene: TRBV20-1; CDR3 protein: CSARETGQGRHSPLHF; CDR3 DNA: TGCAGTGCTAGAGAAACAGGACAGGGGAGGCATTCACCCCTCCACTTT
D gene: TRBD2; clone size: many; J gene: TRBJ2-1; V gene: TRBV7-2; CDR3 protein: CASSLRSGGLDEQFF; CDR3 DNA: TGTGCCAGCAGCTTACGATCGGGGGGGCTCGATGAGCAGTTCTTC
D gene: .; clone size: few; J gene: TRBJ1-5; V gene: TRBV4-2; CDR3 protein: CASSLESWGNQPQHF; CDR3 DNA: TGTGCCAGCAGCCTAGAAAGTTGGGGCAATCAGCCCCAGCATTTT
D gene: .; clone size: .; J gene: TRBJ1-1; V gene: TRBV6-8; CDR3 protein: CVAGGRGTEAFF; CDR3 DNA: TGTGTCGCGGGGGGACGGGGCACTGAAGCTTTCTTT
D gene: .; clone size: .; J gene: TRBJ1-1; V gene: TRBV6-6; CDR3 protein: CASSGYWTPRGTEAFF; CDR3 DNA: TGTGCCAGCAGTGGATATTGGACGCCACGGGGCACTGAAGCTTTCTTT
D gene: .; clone size: .; J gene: TRBJ2-7; V gene: TRBV5-5; CDR3 protein: CASSLPLGAVSDEQYF; CDR3 DNA: TGTGCCAGCAGCTTGCCGCTCGGGGCCGTCAGCGACGAGCAGTACTTC
D gene: TRBD1; clone size: .; J gene: TRBJ1-1; V gene: TRBV29-1; CDR3 protein: CSVGRQGASEAFF; CDR3 DNA: TGCAGCGTTGGAAGGCAGGGGGCGAGTGAAGCTTTCTTT
D gene: .; clone size: few; J gene: TRBJ1-2; V gene: TRBV20-1; CDR3 protein: CSARKTDNYGYTF; CDR3 DNA: TGCAGTGCTAGGAAGACAGATAACTATGGCTACACCTTC
D gene: .; clone size: few; J gene: TRBJ2-2; V gene: TRBV7-9; CDR3 protein: CASSLVLYTGELFF; CDR3 DNA: TGTGCCAGCAGCTTAGTCTTATACACCGGGGAGCTGTTTTTT
D gene: .; clone size: .; J gene: TRBJ2-1; V gene: TRBV27; CDR3 protein: CASSWGGPSYNEQFF; CDR3 DNA: TGTGCCAGCAGTTGGGGGGGGCCTTCCTACAATGAGCAGTTCTTC
D gene: .; clone size: .; J gene: TRBJ1-1; V gene: TRBV2; CDR3 protein: CASSDPTVNTEAFF; CDR3 DNA: TGTGCCAGCAGCGATCCCACCGTGAACACTGAAGCTTTCTTT
D gene: TRBD2; clone size: few; J gene: TRBJ2-3; V gene: TRBV4-3; CDR3 protein: CASSQDWLAGSTDTQYF; CDR3 DNA: TGCGCCAGCAGCCAAGATTGGCTAGCGGGAAGCACAGATACGCAGTATTTT
D gene: .; clone size: many; J gene: TRBJ2-5; V gene: TRBV27; CDR3 protein: CASSLSGTQYF; CDR3 DNA: TGTGCCAGCAGCTTATCGGGGACCCAGTACTTC
D gene: .; clone size: few; J gene: TRBJ2-1; V gene: TRBV5-6; CDR3 protein: CASSARFDNNEQFF; CDR3 DNA: TGTGCCAGCAGCGCGAGATTTGATAACAATGAGCAGTTCTTC